The 25 T cell receptor beta chains below all came from one sample that was sequenced in a study of blood T cells in healthy people across ages. A J-beta primer mix and a sample-barcoded 5' primer were used in a second PCR of about 7 to 11 cycles. TCRdb processed the 5' RACE reads anew with MiXCR; each CDR3 protein has one entry. The sample gives fewer than 1.5 million distinct CDR3 sequences, about 43% of which show up once; under 8% is in the top ten. Sequences were obtained from blood. The receptors here all came from a woman under 30 in good health.

The rearrangement uses TRBV2 and TRBJ2-5; no definite D call. CDR1 and CDR2 (germline): SNHLY, FYNNEI. The CDR3 is made up of 14 amino acids. The V end was cut by 10 bases, the J end by 1 base, with 16 bases between. The CDR3 reads CATNPLGPQETQYF. The CDR3 DNA reads TGTGCCACCAACCCGCTAGGACCCCAAGAGACCCAGTACTTC.

This clonotype was detected ten times or more. The gene calls are TRBV24-1 and TRBJ2-1, with 8 bases matching TRBD2. V was clipped by 2 bases and J by 9 bases; unmatched bases: 5. The V gene's germline CDR1 is KGHDR and CDR2 SFDVKD. CDR3 length: 14 amino acids. DNA of the CDR3: TGTGCCACCAGTGATTCCCCGACTAGCGCTGAGCAGTTCTTC. Translation: CATSDSPTSAEQFF.

The chain couples TRBV7-9 to TRBJ2-3; possibly TRBD1 or TRBD2 for D (5 bases each). Germline CDR1 is SEHNR and CDR2 is FQNEAQ (reference sequence). V was cut by 9 bases and J by 3 bases, with 13 bases left in between. This CDR3 region has 13 residues. The CDR3 nucleotides are TGTGCCAGTAACACTGGGGGTACAGATACGCAGTATTTT. Protein product: CASNTGGTDTQYF. Filled out from reference TRBV7-9 and TRBJ2-3, the complete variable domain reads DTGVSQNPRHKITKRGQNVTFRCDPISEHNRLYWYRQTLGQGPEFLTYFQNEAQLEKSRLLSDRFSAERPKGSFSTLEIQRTEQGDSAMYLCASNTGGTDTQYFGPGTRLTVL.

This clonotype was counted only a few times. The CDR3 protein is CASSPYLASSYNEQFF. The CDR3 DNA is TGTGCCAGCAGCCCCTACCTGGCGAGCTCCTACAATGAGCAGTTCTTC. V is TRBV3-1 and J is TRBJ2-1; D not resolved. V was trimmed by 4 bases and J by 0 bases, leaving 13 bases between them. The germline V gene has CDR1 LGHDT and CDR2 YNNKEL (reference sequence). This CDR3 has 16 amino acids.

This chain joins TRBV6-1 and TRBJ1-5, with D perhaps matching TRBD1 (5 bases). This CDR3 is 14 amino acids long. The V end was cut by 3 bases, the J end by 4 bases, with 10 bases between. CDR1 is MNHNS, CDR2 SASEGT, per germline. CDR3 DNA sequence: TGTGCCAGCAGTGAGGGGCCGGGGAATCAGCCCCAGCATTTT. Protein: CASSEGPGNQPQHF.

As concerns this clonotype: A clone one base away is much larger, so this may be a read error. The chain combines TRBV2 with TRBJ2-7; 11 positions agree with TRBD1. Germline CDR1 and CDR2: SNHLY and FYNNEI. There are 15 residues in the CDR3. CDR3 residues: CASSRDRGRGNERYF. In DNA, the CDR3 is TGTGCCAGCAGTAGGGACAGGGGGAGAGGCAATGAGCGGTACTTC.

As to this clonotype: The germline gene is not matched at one end of the junction; a read error may be the cause. The rearrangement joins TRBV6-6 to TRBJ2-1, with 8 bases identical to TRBD1. Germline CDR1 is MNHNY and CDR2 is SVGAGI (reference sequence). This CDR3 spans 16 amino acids. The CDR3 DNA reads TGTGCCAGCAGTTACTCGAGTCGAGACAGGGGCAATGGGCAGTTCTTC. This translates into CASSYSSRDRGNGQFF.

This clonotype has more than one count but fewer than ten. The rearrangement joins TRBV4-2 to TRBJ2-7; TRBD2 is a possible D gene (5 bases). The CDR3 contains 17 residues. V was clipped by 1 base and J by 10 bases, with 26 bases between them. CDR1 and CDR2 from the germline V gene are LGHNA and YNFKEQ. The CDR3 DNA reads as TGTGCCAGCAGCCAAGTTCCTCCCGGGGTTTCAACGGGCGCCCAGTACTTC. It encodes CASSQVPPGVSTGAQYF.

V is TRBV12-5 and J is TRBJ2-5; D unresolved. V lost 1 base and J 5 bases, leaving 17 bases between the germline ends. From germline, CDR1 is LGHNT and CDR2 FRNRAP. The CDR3 totals 16 residues. Written as DNA, the CDR3 is TGTGCTAGTGGTTTGGGGTTATTGGGGAACTTTGAGACCCAGTACTTC. It specifies CASGLGLLGNFETQYF.

This clonotype has only a few counts. CDR3 amino acids: CASSQVTLGPSYEQYF. DNA of the CDR3: TGTGCCAGCAGCCAAGTGACGCTGGGCCCTTCCTACGAGCAGTACTTC. The gene calls are TRBV3-1 and TRBJ2-7, with D unresolved. V was cut by 1 base and J by 1 base, with 14 bases left in between. The CDR3 runs 16 residues. Germline values: CDR1 LGHDT, CDR2 YNNKEL (reference sequence).

The chain joins TRBV3-1 to TRBJ2-7, with D unclear. V shed 4 bases and J shed 0 bases, with 10 bases lying between them. Germline V gene data show CDR1 as LGHDT and CDR2 as YNNKEL (reference sequence). The CDR3 is 14 amino acids. CDR3 nucleotides: TGTGCCAGCAGCCCCGTCTCAAACTCCTACGAGCAGTACTTC. It translates to CASSPVSNSYEQYF.

The CDR3 DNA sequence: TGCAGCCCTCAGTTAGCGGGGCTAGTCTACGAGCAGTACTTC. It encodes CSPQLAGLVYEQYF. The chain couples TRBV20-1 to TRBJ2-7, with TRBD2 matching over 8 bases. This CDR3 is 14 amino acids long. Germline-derived CDR1 and CDR2 are DFQATT and SNEGSKA (reference sequence).

In its sample, this clonotype was seen many times. The V call is TRBV7-2, the J call TRBJ2-3; D possibly corresponds to TRBD2 (5 bases). The germline V and J ends were trimmed by 3 bases and 2 bases, with 6 bases remaining between them. The CDR3 covers 13 residues. Germline V gene sequence: CDR1 SGHTA, CDR2 FQGNSA. Written as DNA, the CDR3 is TGTGCCAGCAGCTTGACTAACACAGATACGCAGTATTTT. This gives the protein CASSLTNTDTQYF.

Concerning this clonotype: A much larger clone differs from this one at a single base, so this may be a read error. The chain combines TRBV29-1 with TRBJ2-7, with D unresolved. V was clipped by 3 bases and J by 7 bases, with 19 bases between them. CDR1 and CDR2 from the germline V gene are SQVTM and ANQGSEA. The CDR3 runs 14 residues. The CDR3 reads CSVDLAETYNEQYF. CDR3 coding DNA: TGCAGCGTTGATCTCGCGGAGACCTACAATGAGCAGTACTTC.

This clonotype was detected only a few times. This chain joins TRBV24-1 and TRBJ1-2; D call uncertain. This CDR3 is built from 11 residues. Per germline, CDR1 KGHDR and CDR2 SFDVKD. With 3 bases removed from V and 6 bases from J, the gap between germline ends came to 4 bases. CDR3 in amino acids: CATSDIDGYTF. In nucleotides, the CDR3 is TGTGCCACCAGTGATATCGATGGCTACACCTTC.

This clonotype was detected a few times. V usage is TRBV4-2 and J usage is TRBJ2-7; possible D gene TRBD2, 6 bases. CDR3 length equals 16 residues. Germline V gene lookup returns CDR1 LGHNA and CDR2 YNFKEQ. V was shortened by 0 bases and J by 1 base, with 13 bases between the two germline ends. The CDR3 region is CASSQDHPGGSYEQYF. In DNA form, the CDR3 reads TGTGCCAGCAGCCAAGACCACCCTGGGGGGTCCTACGAGCAGTACTTC.

The sample holds a few counts of this clonotype. J is TRBJ2-7 and V is TRBV29-1; D may be TRBD1 (5 bases). The CDR3 spans 16 residues. Trimming left V 0 bases short and J 3 bases short, with 18 bases between. The germline CDR1 and CDR2 sequences are SQVTM and ANQGSEA. The CDR3 here is CSVEDPGAERDYEQYF. The CDR3 nucleotides are TGCAGCGTTGAAGACCCTGGGGCAGAGAGAGACTACGAGCAGTACTTC.

V gene TRBV2 combines with J gene TRBJ1-2; no definite D call. Trimming removed 2 bases from V and 0 bases from J, with 10 bases in between. Germline V gene sequence: CDR1 SNHLY, CDR2 FYNNEI. The CDR3 extends over 15 amino acids. CDR3 coding DNA: TGTGCCAGCAGTGAAACTGGGTCTGCTAACTATGGCTACACCTTC. It is translated as CASSETGSANYGYTF.

The chain links TRBV20-1 to TRBJ2-7; D is possibly TRBD1 (5 bases). CDR1 and CDR2 from the germline V gene are DFQATT and SNEGSKA (reference sequence). This CDR3 spans 14 amino acids. The V end was cut by 1 base, the J end by 1 base, with 11 bases between. The CDR3: CSARVQDISYEQYF. The CDR3 region has the DNA TGCAGTGCTAGAGTGCAGGACATATCCTACGAGCAGTACTTC.

The J gene is TRBJ1-1, the V gene TRBV5-1, with 8 nucleotides matching TRBD1. Germline CDR1 SGHRS, CDR2 YFSETQ. The CDR3 totals 13 residues. The V gene end was trimmed by 9 bases and the J gene end by 7 bases; junction bases not matched to a gene: 11. The CDR3 coding sequence is TGCGCCACCCGGGACAGGTCCTTTGGTGAAGCTTTCTTT. Its protein product is CATRDRSFGEAFF.

Only a few counts were recorded for this clonotype. The chain couples TRBV20-1 to TRBJ2-5, with TRBD2 identical over 10 bases. The J call is in doubt because the DNA end fits TRBJ2-7 better. Germline values: CDR1 DFQATT, CDR2 SNEGSKA (reference sequence). The CDR3 runs 15 residues. CDR3 DNA: TGCAGTGCTAGAGATCCACTAGCGGGAAGTGGCGAGCAGTACTTC. This sequence encodes CSARDPLAGSGEQYF.

The chain combines TRBV6-1 with TRBJ2-4; tentatively, D is TRBD1 or TRBD2 (5 bases each). The V gene lost 3 bases and the J gene lost 13 bases, with 19 bases spanning the gap. The CDR3 runs to 14 residues. Per the germline V gene, CDR1 is MNHNS and CDR2 is SASEGT. The CDR3 reads CASSESLGTQEQYF. CDR3 coding DNA: TGTGCCAGCAGTGAGTCCTTAGGGACGCAGGAGCAGTACTTC.

This clonotype turned up a few times. This rearrangement joins TRBV10-3 to TRBJ1-5; D perhaps matches TRBD1 (6 bases). Germline CDR1 ENHRY, CDR2 SYGVKD. Trimming took off 4 bases at V and 5 bases at J, with 9 bases between the two ends. The CDR3 length is 13 residues. CDR3 nucleotides: TGTGCCATCAGTGGGGGGCAAGATCAGCCCCAGCATTTT. Protein sequence: CAISGGQDQPQHF.

The V gene is TRBV27, the J gene TRBJ2-1, with 11 bases that match TRBD1. Germline-derived CDR1 and CDR2 are MNHEY and SMNVEV (reference sequence). The CDR3 sequence is 15 residues long. The V and J ends lost 5 bases and 10 bases, in that order; junction bases with no gene match: 10. Here the CDR3 reads CASSNRDRGGKEQFF. CDR3 coding DNA: TGTGCCAGCAGTAACCGGGACAGGGGGGGGAAGGAGCAGTTCTTC.

This chain uses TRBV24-1 with TRBJ2-1; a possible D gene is TRBD1 (5 bases). Per the germline V gene, CDR1 is KGHDR and CDR2 is SFDVKD. V was shortened by 3 bases and J by 6 bases, with 11 bases between the two germline ends. The CDR3 covers 14 residues. The CDR3 DNA reads TGTGCCACCAGTGATCCCGACAGCCTCAATGAGCAGTTCTTC. Translation gives CATSDPDSLNEQFF.